This TCR beta chain appears in the sequencing data of a study of shared clonotypes between healthy human individuals. CDR3 length equals 16 residues. Germline V gives CDR1 SGHTA, CDR2 FQGNSA. The V end lost 6 bases, the J end lost 5 bases, and 20 bases lay between the germline ends. The assay was carried out at the deep level. Profiled with immunoSEQ multiplex PCR; TCRdb holds only in-frame clones, not every one. The table includes 490,000 or so clones, 79% detected once. The study, taken as a whole, reports: Clonotype sharing levels among donors were expected to vary with sequencing depth.

Worth noting for this clone: Its target is not known.

Sequenced: PBMCs. The sequence came from a middle-aged woman in good health. Some clones in this sample may be carry-over from other donors' samples. The J gene is TRBJ2-1, the V gene TRBV7-2; tentative D call: TRBD2 (5 bases). CDR3 DNA sequence: TGTGCCAGCAGTCCCACCGGGGTAGCCAAGGACAATGAGCAGTTCTTC. Amino acids: CASSPTGVAKDNEQFF.